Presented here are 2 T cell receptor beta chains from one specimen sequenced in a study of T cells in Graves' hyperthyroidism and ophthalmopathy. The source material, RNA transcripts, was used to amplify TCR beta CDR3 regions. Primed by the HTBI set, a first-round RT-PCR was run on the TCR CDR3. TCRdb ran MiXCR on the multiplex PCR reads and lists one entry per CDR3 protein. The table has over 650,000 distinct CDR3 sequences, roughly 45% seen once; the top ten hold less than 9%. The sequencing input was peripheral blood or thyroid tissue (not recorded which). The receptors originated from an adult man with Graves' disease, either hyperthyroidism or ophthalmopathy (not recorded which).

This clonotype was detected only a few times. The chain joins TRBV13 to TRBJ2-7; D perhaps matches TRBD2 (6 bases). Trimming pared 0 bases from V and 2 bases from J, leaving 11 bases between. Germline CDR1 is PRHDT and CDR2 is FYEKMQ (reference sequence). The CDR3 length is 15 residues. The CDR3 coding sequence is TGTGCCAGCAGCTTAGGCCGGGACTGGGCCTACGAGCAGTACTTC. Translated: CASSLGRDWAYEQYF.

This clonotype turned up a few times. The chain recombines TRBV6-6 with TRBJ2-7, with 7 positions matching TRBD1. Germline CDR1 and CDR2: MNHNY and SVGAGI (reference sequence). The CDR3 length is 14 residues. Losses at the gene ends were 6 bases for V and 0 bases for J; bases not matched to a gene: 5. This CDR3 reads CASRPRGLSYEQYF. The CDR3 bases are TGTGCCAGCAGGCCAAGGGGGCTCTCCTACGAGCAGTACTTC.